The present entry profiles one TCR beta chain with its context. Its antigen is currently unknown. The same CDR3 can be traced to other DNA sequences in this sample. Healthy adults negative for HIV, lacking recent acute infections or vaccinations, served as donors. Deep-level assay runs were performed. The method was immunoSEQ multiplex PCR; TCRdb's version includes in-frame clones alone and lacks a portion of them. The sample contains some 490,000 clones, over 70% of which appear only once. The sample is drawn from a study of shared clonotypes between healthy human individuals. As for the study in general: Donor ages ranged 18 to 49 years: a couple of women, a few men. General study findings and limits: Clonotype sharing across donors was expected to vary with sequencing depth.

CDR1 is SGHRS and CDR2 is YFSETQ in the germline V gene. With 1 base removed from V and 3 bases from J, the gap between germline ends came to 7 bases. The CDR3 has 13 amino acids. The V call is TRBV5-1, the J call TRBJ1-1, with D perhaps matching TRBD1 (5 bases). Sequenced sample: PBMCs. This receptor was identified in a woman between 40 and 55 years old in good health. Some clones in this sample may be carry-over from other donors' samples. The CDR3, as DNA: TGCGCCAGCAGCTTGCGGGGGGACACTGAAGCTTTCTTT. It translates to CASSLRGDTEAFF.